This T cell receptor (beta chain) appears in the sequencing data of a study of blood T cell repertoires in COVID-19 (TCRdb year 2020). Broadly, across the study: The collaborator samples originated in the United States, Italy and Spain and spanned the acute and convalescent phases of COVID-19. The material from the prospective study consisted of cDNA or gDNA derived from T cells, B-cell-depleted T cells, or PBMCs. Deeply sampled blood TCRbeta repertoires from subjects exposed to, actively infected with, or recovered from COVID-19 were included in the dataset. The repertoires were released in a freely available public database meant as a resource for research on the immune response to SARS-CoV-2. The samples were drawn from two sources: the first 160 participants of the ongoing ImmuneRACE study, and 1,200 or so subjects contributed by 6 global collaborators. Nearly every sample came with metadata listing a de-identified subject ID, COVID-19 status, age in years and sex. Where available, HLA class I and class II types were obtained from metadata supplied by the sample provider rather than from assay-based typing.

This clone was found a few times. There is no known antigen for this receptor. No quality values exist for individual bases; no much larger clone is one base distant. The collaborating institutions used their own protocols to collect whole blood in K2EDTA tubes. For TCRbeta analysis, collaborators shipped samples as frozen whole blood, isolated PBMCs, or DNA extracted from either of those sample types. The germline V gene (reference sequence) supplies CDR1 LNHDA and CDR2 SQIVND. The CDR3 contains 15 residues, cysteine and phenylalanine counted. Just CDR3 DNA is preserved here, 45 bases in frame from base 1. V was cut back by 7 bases and J by 7 bases, leaving a gap of 20 bases between them. TCRbeta CDR3 regions were amplified from genomic DNA by means of the immunoSEQ Assay, a bias-controlled multiplex PCR. Per the authors' processing: The number of nucleated cells in each sample was estimated by amplification of reference gene primers within the assay. To quantify the absolute abundance of each unique TCRbeta CDR3 rearrangement, sequence reads were collapsed and filtered. For each sample, productive Simpson clonality was calculated as the square root of Simpson's diversity index across productive rearrangements. Not all clones reach the TCRdb copy of this immuneACCESS table, which keeps in-frame sequences only. Checked studies attribute under half of the gap to unresolved V genes and leave the rest unexplained. Clone size and V and J calls were adopted from that table, with D and trimming inferred from the DNA. This sample is represented by about 110,000 clones; around nine tenths of them were singletons. The ten largest clones add up to 4% to 5.5% of the sample.

What the research found in general, with its limitations: Clinical and demographic metadata were provided uncurated, with the amount varying by source and participant.

The receptor was isolated from a man aged 40-49 years with acute or convalescent COVID-19. This chain is built from TRBV19 and TRBJ1-5; too little of a D gene remains to name it. The source material was peripheral blood. The nucleotide sequence reads TGTGCCAGTAAAGTTAATCATGCGGGGAACCAGCCCCAGCATTTT. Its protein reads: CASKVNHAGNQPQHF.